The 31 T cell receptor beta chains presented below share a single source sample, sequenced in a study of esophageal squamous cell carcinoma under preoperative chemotherapy. In TCRdb, the PCR reads were re-called with MiXCR into one record per CDR3 protein. The sample lists some 18,000 distinct CDR3 sequences, 46% seen once, with around 27% in the top ten. Time point: after preoperative PTX-NDP chemotherapy. The specimen was taken from a patient given preoperative chemotherapy. All receptors derive from a human donor with esophageal squamous cell carcinoma. The donor label of this sample is uncertain.

This clonotype was seen a handful of times. The rearrangement joins TRBV6-1 to TRBJ2-5, with a tentative D call TRBD1 (6 bases). The J call may be wrong; the DNA end is better matched by TRBJ2-7. Germline CDR1 and CDR2: MNHNS and SASEGT. CDR3 length: 12 amino acids. CDR3 sequence (DNA): TGTGCCAGCAGGGGACAACCTTACGAGCAGTACTTC. Translated: CASRGQPYEQYF.

At least ten counts were recorded for this clonotype. The rearrangement uses TRBV7-2 and TRBJ2-7; 7 bases fit TRBD2. This CDR3 comprises 16 residues. V gave up 1 base and J gave up 2 bases; unmatched junction bases: 8. Per germline, CDR1 SGHTA and CDR2 FQGNSA. The CDR3 loop is CASSLGGTSGAYEQYF. CDR3 in DNA: TGTGCCAGCAGCTTAGGGGGAACAAGCGGGGCCTACGAGCAGTACTTC.

The CDR3 is CASSLTGGSSYNEQFF. CDR3 coding DNA: TGTGCCAGCAGCTTAACCGGCGGGAGCTCCTACAATGAGCAGTTCTTC. The chain recombines TRBV7-3 with TRBJ2-1; 7 nucleotides line up with TRBD2. Germline V gene sequence: CDR1 SGHTA, CDR2 FQGTGA. The V segment lost 0 bases and the J segment 0 bases; nucleotides outside the gene matches: 2. The CDR3 covers 16 residues.

This clonotype appeared many times. This chain links TRBV6-1 with TRBJ2-6; the D is unclear. Trimming took off 0 bases at V and 0 bases at J, with 24 bases between the two ends. The CDR3 is 22 residues long. The germline gives CDR1 MNHNS, CDR2 SASEGT. The CDR3 nucleotides are TGTGCCAGCAGTGAAGCGATCCTGGGTAGGTCGGATCCAACCTCTGGGGCCAACGTCCTGACTTTC. Translated, it gives CASSEAILGRSDPTSGANVLTF.

The chain is built from TRBV27 and TRBJ2-1, with 11 bases fitting TRBD2. CDR3 length: 19 residues. CDR1 and CDR2 from the germline V gene are MNHEY and SMNVEV (reference sequence). Trimming took 2 bases from V and 2 from J; bases not matched to a gene: 11. Here the CDR3 reads CASSLRGLAESGTYNEQFF. CDR3 nucleotide sequence: TGTGCCAGCAGTTTAAGGGGACTAGCGGAGAGCGGCACCTACAATGAGCAGTTCTTC.

J is TRBJ2-1 and V is TRBV6-5, with 10 nucleotides matching TRBD2. Germline V lookup: CDR1 MNHEY, CDR2 SVGAGI. After removal of 4 bases from V and 6 bases from J, the junction contained 9 bases not matched to a gene. CDR3 size: 16 residues. CDR3 sequence (DNA): TGTGCCAGCAGTTTCAAAACTAGCGGGACCTTCAATGAGCAGTTCTTC. This sequence encodes CASSFKTSGTFNEQFF.

In its sample, this clonotype ranks as medium-sized. This rearrangement joins TRBV10-2 to TRBJ2-6; D call uncertain. Germline V lookup: CDR1 WSHSY, CDR2 SAAADI. There are 13 residues in the CDR3. V lost 10 bases, J lost 0 bases, and 7 bases lay in between. CDR3 loop: CATSYSGANVLTF. Here the CDR3 DNA reads TGCGCCACCTCGTACTCTGGGGCCAACGTCCTGACTTTC.

This clonotype is medium-sized within its sample. The gene calls are TRBV7-8 and TRBJ2-3, with D possibly matching TRBD1 (6 bases). This CDR3 is 14 amino acids long. The V end was cut by 1 base, the J end by 6 bases, with 11 bases between. Germline V gene lookup returns CDR1 SGHVS and CDR2 FQNEAQ. The CDR3 nucleotides are TGTGCCAGCAGCTTAGTCTACAGGGTTGATACGCAGTATTTT. Protein sequence: CASSLVYRVDTQYF.

This clonotype was seen only a few times. The rearrangement uses TRBV6-5 and TRBJ2-5; D not resolved. The CDR3 spans 14 residues. Germline values: CDR1 MNHEY, CDR2 SVGAGI. Trimming removed 2 bases at V and 1 base at J, with 8 bases between. The CDR3 DNA follows: TGTGCCAGCAGTTACAGGGCTCCCCAAGAGACCCAGTACTTC. This translates into CASSYRAPQETQYF.

A remark on this clonotype: At one end, the junction sequence differs from germline, possibly due to a read error. This chain uses TRBV6-5 with TRBJ2-2; the D is unclear. The length of the CDR3 is 15 residues. Looked up from germline, CDR1 is MNHEY and CDR2 is SVGAGI. The CDR3 bases are TGTGCCAGCAGTTACTCGGATGAGAGCACCGGTGCGCTGTATTTT. Its protein product is CASSYSDESTGALYF.

The J gene is TRBJ2-5, the V gene TRBV5-1; D ambiguous. The CDR3 contains 14 residues. Germline values: CDR1 SGHRS, CDR2 YFSETQ. Trimming stripped 7 bases from V and 2 bases from J, with 15 bases between. CDR3 bases: TGCGCCAGCGAGGACGGGTCTGGACAAGAGACCCAGTACTTC. Protein sequence: CASEDGSGQETQYF. Filled out from reference TRBV5-1 and TRBJ2-5, the complete variable domain reads KAGVTQTPRYLIKTRGQQVTLSCSPISGHRSVSWYQQTPGQGLQFLFEYFSETQRNKGNFPGRFSGRQFSNSRSEMNVSTLELGDSALYLCASEDGSGQETQYFGPGTRLLVL.

The rearrangement links TRBV7-2 to TRBJ2-5, with a weak D call TRBD2 (6 bases). The V gene's germline CDR1 is SGHTA and CDR2 FQGNSA. V lost 5 bases to trimming and J lost 2 bases, with 12 bases between them. CDR3 length: 14 residues. The CDR3 coding sequence is TGTGCCAGCAGCCCCCCGGGACTTCAAGAGACCCAGTACTTC. Residues: CASSPPGLQETQYF.

This clonotype has just a few counts. This may stem from a read error, because a much larger clone lies one nucleotide away. The chain combines TRBV7-6 with TRBJ2-5; 9 bases fit TRBD2. The end of the DNA is better explained by TRBJ2-7, so the J call may be wrong. CDR1 is SGHVS, CDR2 FNYEAQ, per germline. This CDR3 has 17 residues. The CDR3 region is CASSLGGGAGGPFEQYF. CDR3 nucleotide sequence: TGTGCCAGCAGCTTAGGGGGGGGGGCGGGAGGGCCCTTCGAGCAGTACTTC.

This chain links TRBV10-2 with TRBJ1-2, with D uncertain. Germline V gene sequence: CDR1 WSHSY, CDR2 SAAADI. The V end lost 8 bases, the J end lost 5 bases, and 15 bases lay between the germline ends. The CDR3 sequence is 13 residues long. CDR3 sequence reads: CASGSPIEYGYTF. In DNA form, the CDR3 reads TGCGCCAGCGGCAGTCCAATAGAATATGGCTACACCTTC.

About this clonotype: This sequence may be a read error, since a much larger clone differs from it by one base. The chain links TRBV7-2 to TRBJ2-3; a weak D match, TRBD2 (6 bases). This CDR3 is 17 amino acids long. The V and J ends lost 5 bases and 3 bases respectively, with 21 bases between them. Per the germline V gene, CDR1 is SGHTA and CDR2 is FQGNSA. CDR3 loop: CTSSNTIAAGRTDTQYF. In DNA form, the CDR3 reads TGTACCAGCAGCAATACGATAGCGGCTGGGAGGACAGATACGCAGTATTTT.

This clonotype was detected many times. The CDR3 nucleotides read TGTGCCAGCAGTCTTAGCGGGAGATACACCGGGGAGCTGTTTTTT. Residues: CASSLSGRYTGELFF. The V call is TRBV27, the J call TRBJ2-2; TRBD2 matches 9 bases. The germline V gene has CDR1 MNHEY and CDR2 SMNVEV (reference sequence). The ends lost 5 bases at V and 3 bases at J; junction bases unmatched: 4. CDR3 size: 15 residues.

A note on this clonotype: At one boundary the junction diverges from the germline segment, which might be a read error. The rearrangement joins TRBV7-3 to TRBJ2-5; tentatively, D is TRBD1 or TRBD2 (5 bases each). The CDR3 consists of 15 residues. Looked up from germline, CDR1 is SGHTA and CDR2 is FQGTGA. In DNA form, the CDR3 reads TGTGCCCGCAGCTCGGGGCTGTGGGCCAAAGACACGCAGTATTTC. Translated, it gives CARSSGLWAKDTQYF.

By sample fraction, this clonotype is medium-sized (0.01 to 0.1%). This rearrangement joins TRBV11-3 to TRBJ2-6; unclear D gene. V was cut by 0 bases and J by 0 bases, with 6 bases left in between. The germline V gene has CDR1 SGHNT and CDR2 YENEEA. The CDR3 sequence is 16 residues long. CDR3 sequence (DNA): TGTGCCAGCAGCTTAGACGACGTCTCTGGGGCCAACGTCCTGACTTTC. Protein: CASSLDDVSGANVLTF. Using reference TRBV11-3 and TRBJ2-6 for the parts outside the CDR3, the full variable domain is EAGVVQSPRYKIIEKKQPVAFWCNPISGHNTLYWYLQNLGQGPELLIRYENEEAVDDSQLPKDRFSAERLKGVDSTLKIQPAELGDSAVYLCASSLDDVSGANVLTFGAGSRLTVL.

This clonotype appeared a few times. The V and J genes are TRBV12-5 and TRBJ2-1, with 10 bases aligning to TRBD2. This CDR3 comprises 15 residues. After removal of 6 bases from V and 3 bases from J, the junction contained 5 bases not matched to a gene. Germline values: CDR1 LGHNT, CDR2 FRNRAP. The CDR3: CASGGWTSGYNEQFF. For the CDR3, the DNA is TGTGCTAGTGGGGGATGGACTAGCGGCTACAATGAGCAGTTCTTC.

V and J are TRBV7-3 and TRBJ2-5, with TRBD2 identical over 10 bases. With the DNA end fitting TRBJ2-7 better, the J assignment may be wrong. In germline, CDR1 is SGHTA, CDR2 FQGTGA. The CDR3 consists of 15 residues. CDR3 coding DNA: TGTGCCAGCAGTCTTGGAGCCGGGACTAGCGCCGAGCAGTACTTC. Its translation is CASSLGAGTSAEQYF.

This clonotype was counted only a few times. The CDR3 sequence: CASSSSQTGERTEQYF. In DNA form, the CDR3 reads TGTGCCAGCAGCTCTTCCCAGACAGGGGAACGAACCGAGCAGTACTTC. The chain couples TRBV7-9 to TRBJ2-7, with 8 positions matching TRBD1. J gave up 6 bases and V 4 bases, and 14 bases lay outside the gene matches. From germline, CDR1 is SEHNR and CDR2 FQNEAQ (reference sequence). This CDR3 is built from 16 residues.

The chain is built from TRBV11-1 and TRBJ1-4; D gene ambiguous. This CDR3 region has 13 residues. CDR1 is SGHAT, CDR2 FQDESV, per germline (reference sequence). Trimming shortened V by 2 bases and J by 5 bases, and 6 bases separated the two germline ends. The CDR3 coding sequence is TGTGCCAGCAGCTTATCGGGAAATGAAAAACTGTTTTTT. Translated, it gives CASSLSGNEKLFF.

This clonotype was seen repeatedly, ten times or more. The chain uses TRBV24-1 and TRBJ2-3, with 9 bases lining up with TRBD2. The CDR3 length is 18 residues. Trimming at V came to 9 bases and at J to 5 bases, leaving 20 bases not matched to a gene. The germline CDR1 and CDR2 sequences are KGHDR and SFDVKD. CDR3 sequence reads: CATSWGGSGRTPRDTQYF. The CDR3 DNA is TGTGCCACCTCGTGGGGAGGAAGCGGGAGGACCCCACGAGATACGCAGTATTTT.

The gene calls are TRBV7-6 and TRBJ2-5; 13 bases align to TRBD2. This CDR3 comprises 15 residues. CDR1 and CDR2 from the germline V gene are SGHVS and FNYEAQ. V trimming: 5 bases; J trimming: 4 bases; junction bases outside the gene matches: 4. The CDR3 DNA reads TGTGCCAGCAGCCCGGGACTAGCGGGAAGAGAGACCCAGTACTTC. It is translated as CASSPGLAGRETQYF. The complete variable domain, with remaining parts taken from reference TRBV7-6 and TRBJ2-5, reads GAGVSQSPRYKVTKRGQDVALRCDPISGHVSLYWYRQALGQGPEFLTYFNYEAQQDKSGLPNDRFSAERPEGSISTLTIQRTEQRDSAMYRCASSPGLAGRETQYFGPGTRLLVL.

A word on this clonotype: A much more abundant neighbour one base away suggests this may be a read error. This chain links TRBV12-3 or TRBV12-4 with TRBJ2-5, with D perhaps TRBD1 (7 bases). The tail of the sequence fits TRBJ2-1 better, so the J call may be wrong. This CDR3 is built from 15 residues. The CDR3 reads CASSPKGAGQETQFF. CDR3 in DNA: TGTGCCAGCAGCCCTAAGGGGGCGGGGCAAGAGACCCAGTTCTTC.

This clonotype was observed at least ten times. The chain couples TRBV11-3 to TRBJ2-3; 9 positions match TRBD1. The CDR3 is 17 amino acids. Trimming at V came to 3 bases and at J to 5 bases, leaving 12 bases not matched to a gene. The germline CDR1 and CDR2 sequences are SGHNT and YENEEA. Here the CDR3 reads CASSFEAGTGNVDTQYF. The CDR3 region has the DNA TGTGCCAGCAGCTTCGAAGCCGGGACAGGGAATGTAGATACGCAGTATTTT.

There are many counts of this clonotype. The genes are TRBV12-3 or TRBV12-4 and TRBJ2-3; D remains unclear. Between the trimmed V and J ends, which lost 8 bases and 7 bases, there was a span of 16 bases. This CDR3 comprises 13 residues. The CDR3 region has the DNA TGTGCCAGCGCCTCATCCGGGCTAAATACGCAGTATTTT. This gives the protein CASASSGLNTQYF.

This clonotype was detected only a few times. The chain combines TRBV12-5 with TRBJ1-1; D unclear. The CDR3 loop spans 14 amino acids. V gave up 5 bases and J gave up 3 bases, with 13 bases separating them. Germline CDR1 and CDR2: LGHNT and FRNRAP. CDR3 sequence reads: CASGAGGRDTEAFF. CDR3 bases: TGTGCTAGTGGTGCCGGCGGGCGGGACACTGAAGCTTTCTTT. Supplemented by reference TRBV12-5 and TRBJ1-1, the full variable domain reads DARVTQTPRHKVTEMGQEVTMRCQPILGHNTVFWYRQTMMQGLELLAYFRNRAPLDDSGMPKDRFSAEMPDATLATLKIQPSEPRDSAVYFCASGAGGRDTEAFFGQGTRLTVV.

In this sample, this clonotype turned up a few times. CDR3 coding DNA: TGTGCCAGCAGTCCCACAGGGTCGGGGGCCAACGTCCTGACTTTC. As protein: CASSPTGSGANVLTF. V is TRBV12-3 or TRBV12-4 and J is TRBJ2-6; possibly TRBD1 for D (6 bases). V shed 5 bases and J shed 4 bases, with 12 bases lying between them. The length of the CDR3 is 15 residues.

CDR3 amino acids: CASSPTGEKESRYF. Here the CDR3 DNA reads TGTGCCAGCAGCCCTACCGGGGAGAAAGAGTCCCGGTACTTC. The genes are TRBV7-2 and TRBJ2-5; D might be TRBD2 (5 bases). The ends were cut back, 5 bases at V and 13 bases at J, with 23 bases in the middle. Germline assignment: CDR1 SGHTA and CDR2 FQGNSA. The CDR3 loop spans 14 amino acids. The whole variable domain, filled in from reference TRBV7-2 and TRBJ2-5, reads GAGVSQSPSNKVTEKGKDVELRCDPISGHTALYWYRQSLGQGLEFLIYFQGNSAPDKSGLPSDRFSAERTGGSVSTLTIQRTQQEDSAVYLCASSPTGEKESRYFGPGTRLLVL.

Points on this clonotype: This CDR3 fails to terminate in the conserved phenylalanine or tryptophan, so it likely reflects a read error. Because the CDR3's place on the DNA is in doubt, the DNA is left out and the CDR3 is given as listed by TCRdb. This chain connects TRBV6-1 to TRBJ2-6; TRBD2 is taken as the D call from the table, unchecked against the DNA. The CDR3 length is 16 residues, termini included. Germline V gene data show CDR1 as MNHNS and CDR2 as SASEGT. CDR3 sequence: CASSELRTYNEQFFGP.